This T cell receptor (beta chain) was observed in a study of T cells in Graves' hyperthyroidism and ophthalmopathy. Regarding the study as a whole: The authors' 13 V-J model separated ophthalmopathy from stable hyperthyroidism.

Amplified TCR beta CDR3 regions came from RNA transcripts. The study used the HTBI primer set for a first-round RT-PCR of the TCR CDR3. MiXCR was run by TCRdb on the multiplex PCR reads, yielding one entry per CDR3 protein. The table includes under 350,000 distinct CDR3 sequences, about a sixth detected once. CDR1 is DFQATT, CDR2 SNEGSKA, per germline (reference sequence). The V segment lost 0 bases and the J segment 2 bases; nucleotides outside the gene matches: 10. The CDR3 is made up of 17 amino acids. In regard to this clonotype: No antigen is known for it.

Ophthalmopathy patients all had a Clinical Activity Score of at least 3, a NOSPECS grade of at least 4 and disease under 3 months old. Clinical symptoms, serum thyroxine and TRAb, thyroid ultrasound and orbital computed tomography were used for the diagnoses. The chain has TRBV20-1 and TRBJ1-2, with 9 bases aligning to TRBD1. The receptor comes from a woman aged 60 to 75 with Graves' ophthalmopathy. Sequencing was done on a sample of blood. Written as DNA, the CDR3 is TGCAGTGCTAGAGATGCCCCAGGACAGGGGACAAACTATGGCTACACCTTC. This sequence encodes CSARDAPGQGTNYGYTF.